This TCR beta chain was captured in a study of blood T cell repertoires in COVID-19. CDR3 length equals 15 residues. V gave up 3 bases and J gave up 5 bases; unmatched junction bases: 5. Germline assignment: CDR1 LGHDT and CDR2 YNNKEL (reference sequence). Seattle patients were enrolled during active infection and followed longitudinally. The table came from immunoSEQ multiplex PCR; TCRdb's copy has only in-frame clones and leaves some out. Of 150,000 or so clones listed, approximately 87% are singletons. The TCR comes from a woman aged 70-85 years with COVID-19, enrolled during active disease. V and J are TRBV3-1 (or the pseudogene TRBV3-2) and TRBJ1-4; TRBD1 aligns across 8 bases. The sequenced material came from peripheral blood. The CDR3 DNA is TGTGCCAGCAGCCAGGACAGGGTTGGGAATGAAAAACTGTTTTTT. Amino acids: CASSQDRVGNEKLFF.